The 31 T cell receptor beta chains listed next were all sequenced from one sample in a study of cytomegalovirus exposure and HLA in healthy donors. The repertoire was sequenced with immunoSEQ multiplex PCR; TCRdb's copy has only in-frame clones and lacks some. The table lists 150,000 to 200,000 clones, 70% to 90% of them singletons. The sample was PBMCs. These receptors were taken from a young woman in good health and CMV-seronegative.

The chain recombines TRBV7-9 with TRBJ1-6, with D unresolved. Deletions cut 1 base from V and 10 bases from J, with 8 bases between. The CDR3 is 13 amino acids. The germline V gene encodes CDR1 SEHNR and CDR2 FQNEAQ (reference sequence). The CDR3 DNA reads as TGTGCCAGCAGCTTAGGGTCCCCATCACCCCTCCACTTT. This sequence encodes CASSLGSPSPLHF.

J is TRBJ2-7 and V is TRBV4-3; the D is unclear. There are 15 residues in the CDR3. The germline gives CDR1 LGHNA, CDR2 YSLEER. V shed 4 bases and J shed 4 bases, with 17 bases lying between them. The CDR3 loop reads CASSLGVFGLYEQYF. The CDR3 DNA sequence: TGCGCCAGCAGCCTCGGAGTTTTCGGCCTATACGAGCAGTACTTC.

The J gene is TRBJ2-1, the V gene TRBV29-1, with 12 nucleotides matching TRBD2. V dropped 4 bases and J dropped 3; count of bases not matched to a gene: 1. The CDR3 has 14 amino acids. Per germline, CDR1 SQVTM and CDR2 ANQGSEA. CDR3 sequence (DNA): TGCAGCGTTGTACTAGCGGGAGGCTACAATGAGCAGTTCTTC. Translating gives CSVVLAGGYNEQFF.

The chain joins TRBV4-3 to TRBJ1-4; no firm D call. The CDR3 length is 15 residues. V was shortened by 8 bases and J by 0 bases, with 13 bases between the two germline ends. The germline V gene encodes CDR1 LGHNA and CDR2 YSLEER. The CDR3 loop reads CASALRIATNEKLFF. The CDR3 DNA is TGCGCCAGCGCCCTGAGGATTGCAACTAATGAAAAACTGTTTTTT.

This CDR3 is CASSITGTSGNTIYF. CDR3 sequence (DNA): TGTGCCAGTAGTATTACCGGGACAAGCGGAAACACCATATATTTT. V is TRBV19 and J is TRBJ1-3, with D possibly matching TRBD1 (6 bases). The CDR3 is 15 amino acids. Per germline, CDR1 LNHDA and CDR2 SQIVND (reference sequence). V shed 3 bases and J shed 4 bases, with 13 bases lying between them.

This clone came up once. The J gene is TRBJ1-1, the V gene TRBV25-1; D might be TRBD1 (6 bases). This CDR3 spans 13 amino acids. Trimming shortened V by 3 bases and J by 10 bases, and 15 bases separated the two germline ends. Germline loops: CDR1 MGHDK, CDR2 SYGVNS. In nucleotides, the CDR3 is TGTGCCAGCAGTGAGGTCAGGGGTTTTAGAGCTTTCTTT. Protein: CASSEVRGFRAFF.

The chain links TRBV10-3 to TRBJ2-3; TRBD2 matches 11 bases. Germline V CDR1 and CDR2: ENHRY, SYGVKD. The V segment lost 6 bases and the J segment 0 bases; nucleotides outside the gene matches: 5. The CDR3 is made up of 16 amino acids. This chain's CDR3 is CAISPGLADSTDTQYF. CDR3 sequence (DNA): TGTGCCATCAGCCCGGGACTAGCGGATAGCACAGATACGCAGTATTTT.

The chain links TRBV19 to TRBJ2-3, with 9 positions matching TRBD2. V lost 1 base to trimming and J lost 0 bases; unmatched junction nucleotides: 5. This CDR3 region has 17 residues. The germline V gene has CDR1 LNHDA and CDR2 SQIVND (reference sequence). The CDR3 region is CASSIVRLAGSTDTQYF. The DNA for the CDR3 is TGTGCCAGTAGTATAGTGCGGCTAGCGGGGAGCACAGATACGCAGTATTTT.

This clone was seen once. The chain is built from TRBV15 and TRBJ2-7; D is undetermined. V was cut by 5 bases and J by 1 base, with 12 bases left in between. This CDR3 region has 14 residues. The germline gives CDR1 LNHNV, CDR2 YYDKDF (reference sequence). This CDR3 is CATSRSLGSYEQYF. The CDR3 nucleotides read TGTGCCACCAGCCGTAGTCTTGGGTCCTACGAGCAGTACTTC.

The J gene is TRBJ1-5, the V gene TRBV6-5; D gene uncertain. Trimming left V 8 bases short and J 0 bases short, with 11 bases between. The CDR3 is 14 amino acids. Germline V CDR1 and CDR2: MNHEY, SVGAGI. This chain's CDR3 is CASQAENSNQPQHF. CDR3 DNA: TGTGCCAGCCAAGCCGAGAATAGCAATCAGCCCCAGCATTTT.

V usage is TRBV6-5 and J usage is TRBJ1-5; D possibly corresponds to TRBD1 (5 bases). Trimming took off 4 bases at V and 5 bases at J, with 15 bases between the two ends. There are 15 residues in the CDR3. The germline V gene encodes CDR1 MNHEY and CDR2 SVGAGI. This CDR3 is CASSLGGLNDQPQHF. The CDR3, as DNA: TGTGCCAGCAGTTTGGGGGGGTTAAACGATCAGCCCCAGCATTTT.

The chain recombines TRBV27 with TRBJ2-3; TRBD1 matches at 10 bases. CDR3 length: 17 residues. CDR1 is MNHEY and CDR2 is SMNVEV in the germline V gene (reference sequence). The junction had 8 bases not matched to a gene; V was cut back by 1 base and J by 4 bases. Here the CDR3 reads CASSLFLRDRGSDTQYF. The CDR3 nucleotides are TGTGCCAGCAGTTTATTTTTGCGGGACAGGGGCTCAGATACGCAGTATTTT.

This clone was found once. This rearrangement joins TRBV6-5 to TRBJ2-7; 8 positions agree with TRBD1. The trim removed 7 bases at V and 3 bases at J, leaving 11 bases unmatched. Germline V gene sequence: CDR1 MNHEY, CDR2 SVGAGI. The CDR3 has 15 residues. CDR3 sequence reads: CASKGSGQGSYEQYF. The CDR3 DNA is TGTGCCAGCAAAGGGAGTGGACAGGGTAGCTACGAGCAGTACTTC.

V and J are TRBV30 and TRBJ2-2, with 9 bases fitting TRBD2. V trimming: 7 bases; J trimming: 3 bases; junction bases outside the gene matches: 3. The CDR3 covers 13 residues. The V gene's germline CDR1 is GTSNPN and CDR2 SVGIG (reference sequence). In DNA form, the CDR3 reads TGTGCCTTAGGGACTAGCTACACCGGGGAGCTGTTTTTT. Its protein product is CALGTSYTGELFF.

The chain couples TRBV5-4 to TRBJ2-3; the D gene is possibly TRBD2 (6 bases). Trimming cost V 4 bases and J 2 bases, with 17 bases left between them. This CDR3 is built from 16 residues. Germline values: CDR1 SGHNT, CDR2 YYREEE (reference sequence). As DNA, the CDR3 is TGTGCCAGCAGCCGGCAAGTGGGGGGATCCACAGATACGCAGTATTTT. Protein product: CASSRQVGGSTDTQYF.

The chain employs TRBV28 and TRBJ1-4, with D possibly TRBD1 on 5 matching bases. The V gene's germline CDR1 is MDHEN and CDR2 SYDVKM. The CDR3 consists of 15 residues. V dropped 2 bases and J dropped 2 bases, with 9 bases sitting between them. CDR3 region: CASSLGGATNEKLFF. CDR3 in DNA: TGTGCCAGCAGTTTAGGAGGGGCGACTAATGAAAAACTGTTTTTT.

The chain recombines TRBV19 with TRBJ1-1; no firm D call. Germline V gives CDR1 LNHDA, CDR2 SQIVND (reference sequence). This CDR3 comprises 11 residues. V shed 7 bases and J shed 4 bases, with 7 bases lying between them. DNA for the CDR3: TGTGCCAGTATGCTAGGCACTGAAGCTTTCTTT. It encodes CASMLGTEAFF.

The chain is built from TRBV2 and TRBJ2-7; D not certain. Looked up from germline, CDR1 is SNHLY and CDR2 is FYNNEI. This CDR3 has 13 amino acids. V was trimmed by 5 bases and J by 3 bases, leaving 11 bases between them. CDR3 amino acids: CASSHGFLYEQYF. CDR3 DNA: TGTGCCAGCAGTCACGGGTTTCTCTACGAGCAGTACTTC.

Of note for this clone: Other DNA sequences in this sample translate to the same CDR3. The rearrangement links TRBV19 to TRBJ2-2, with D unresolved. The germline V and J ends were trimmed by 1 base and 4 bases, with 1 base remaining between them. CDR3 size: 12 residues. Germline V gene lookup returns CDR1 LNHDA and CDR2 SQIVND (reference sequence). In nucleotides, the CDR3 is TGTGCCAGTAGTATAGTCACCGGGGAGCTGTTTTTT. Residues: CASSIVTGELFF.

CDR3 region: CASSIVLSNQPQHF. The CDR3 DNA sequence: TGTGCCAGTAGTATAGTTTTGAGCAATCAGCCCCAGCATTTT. This rearrangement joins TRBV19 to TRBJ1-5; D is unclear. The germline V gene has CDR1 LNHDA and CDR2 SQIVND (reference sequence). The CDR3 covers 14 residues. V lost 1 base and J lost 1, with 5 bases in between.

The chain joins TRBV6-5 to TRBJ1-3; D call uncertain. Trimming removed 2 bases from V and 8 bases from J, with 10 bases in between. Per germline, CDR1 MNHEY and CDR2 SVGAGI. This CDR3 has 13 amino acids. The CDR3 DNA sequence: TGTGCCAGCAGTTACGGGGAGGGAGACACCATATATTTT. This encodes CASSYGEGDTIYF.

This clone has a single count. This chain links TRBV10-3 with TRBJ1-1; weak D call: TRBD1 (5 bases). CDR1 is ENHRY and CDR2 is SYGVKD in the germline V gene. V was clipped by 0 bases and J by 0 bases, with 11 bases between them. The CDR3 sequence is 16 residues long. The DNA for the CDR3 is TGTGCCATCAGTGAGTCGTCTGAGACAGTGAACACTGAAGCTTTCTTT. Residues: CAISESSETVNTEAFF.

J is TRBJ2-4 and V is TRBV27, with 9 bases aligning to TRBD2. J lost 8 bases, V lost 8 bases, and 13 bases had no gene match. CDR1 is MNHEY and CDR2 is SMNVEV in the germline V gene (reference sequence). CDR3 length: 15 residues. CDR3 DNA: TGTGCCAGCCGGCGGCGGGAGGGCTTTGCGGACATTCAGTACTTC. The encoded protein is CASRRREGFADIQYF.

V and J are TRBV10-3 and TRBJ2-1; 16 positions match TRBD2. There are 16 residues in the CDR3. Germline V CDR1 and CDR2: ENHRY, SYGVKD. V shed 4 bases and J 8 bases; nucleotides not matched to a gene: 5. The CDR3 loop is CAISVGTSGRAYEQFF. CDR3 bases: TGTGCCATCAGTGTCGGGACTAGCGGGAGGGCTTATGAGCAGTTCTTC.

The chain has TRBV5-6 and TRBJ1-5; TRBD1 is a possible D gene (5 bases). Germline loops: CDR1 SGHDT, CDR2 YYEEEE. CDR3 length: 12 residues. V lost 2 bases and J 6 bases, leaving 6 bases between the germline ends. As DNA, the CDR3 is TGTGCCAGCAGCTTTGGGGGTCAGCCCCAGCATTTT. This translates into CASSFGGQPQHF.

The chain's CDR3 is CASSWEGPTGNTIYF. CDR3 in DNA: TGTGCCAGCAGCTGGGAGGGGCCTACTGGAAACACCATATATTTT. The V gene is TRBV5-4, the J gene TRBJ1-3, with D possibly matching TRBD1 (5 bases). The CDR3 spans 15 residues. V lost 3 bases to trimming and J lost 2 bases, with 12 bases between them. CDR1 SGHNT and CDR2 YYREEE come from the germline V gene (reference sequence).

CDR3 DNA: TGTGCCAGCAGCCAATCGGCCTCTTGGGAGCAGTACTTC. This encodes CASSQSASWEQYF. The chain has TRBV16 and TRBJ2-7; D is uncertain. The germline V gene encodes CDR1 KGHSY and CDR2 FQNENV. This CDR3 has 13 residues. Trimming removed 0 bases from V and 7 bases from J, with 10 bases in between.

This clone was observed a few times. V usage is TRBV6-6 and J usage is TRBJ1-5; 7 nucleotides agree with TRBD1. From germline, CDR1 is MNHNY and CDR2 SVGAGI (reference sequence). There are 15 residues in the CDR3. V trimming: 5 bases; J trimming: 1 base; junction bases outside the gene matches: 5. The CDR3 protein is CASSPQGISNQPQHF. The CDR3, as DNA: TGTGCCAGCAGTCCACAGGGGATCAGCAATCAGCCCCAGCATTTT.

This rearrangement joins TRBV30 to TRBJ1-2, with 11 positions matching TRBD1. The trim removed 3 bases at V and 4 bases at J, leaving 4 bases unmatched. CDR1 GTSNPN and CDR2 SVGIG come from the germline V gene (reference sequence). The length of the CDR3 is 14 residues. The CDR3 spells CAWSPGQGAYGYTF. The CDR3 DNA sequence: TGTGCCTGGAGCCCCGGACAGGGGGCCTATGGCTACACCTTC.

In DNA, the CDR3 is TGTGCCAGCAGTCGGCGGCGGGAGACCCAGTACTTC. This encodes CASSRRRETQYF. The chain couples TRBV2 to TRBJ2-5; D uncertain. The CDR3 length is 12 residues. Between the trimmed V and J ends, which lost 5 bases and 5 bases, there was a span of 9 bases. From germline, CDR1 is SNHLY and CDR2 FYNNEI.

The rearrangement uses TRBV6-1 and TRBJ2-7, with D possibly matching TRBD2 (6 bases). Trimming took off 6 bases at V and 4 bases at J, with 13 bases between the two ends. The CDR3 consists of 13 residues. Germline V gene sequence: CDR1 MNHNS, CDR2 SASEGT. The CDR3 nucleotides are TGTGCCAGCAGCAACGTGGGGGGTTACGAGCAGTACTTC. It encodes CASSNVGGYEQYF.